This T cell receptor beta chain was sequenced for a study of T cell responses to AZD1222 COVID-19 vaccine. CDR3 length: 13 amino acids. Germline V lookup: CDR1 SGHVS, CDR2 FQNEAQ. V lost 1 base to trimming and J lost 0 bases, with 2 bases between them. Sequencing used immunoSEQ multiplex PCR; TCRdb keeps in-frame clones, though not all of them. The table records 110,000 or so clones, around 84% of them present only once. V and J are TRBV7-8 and TRBJ2-3; unclear D gene. This TCR was sampled from an adult who received the AZD1222 COVID-19 vaccine. The sample was peripheral blood, taken 28 days after the second AZD1222 dose. This CDR3 reads CASSLGSTDTQYF. The DNA of the CDR3 is TGTGCCAGCAGCTTAGGTAGCACAGATACGCAGTATTTT.